This T cell receptor (beta chain) was recovered during a study of tumor-infiltrating lymphocytes in primary liver carcinoma. Study as a whole: All patients, whether men or women, fell within 30 to 69 years of age.

Study-wide findings and caveats: Bulk unsorted material prevented CD4+ and CD8+ repertoire comparison.

Unsorted whole blood yielded the blood RNA, and germline DNA was also extracted. A constant-region primer served to make TCR beta cDNA from around 500 ng total RNA. Slightly modified ARM-PCR served as the procedure for the TCR beta libraries. These libraries came from three rounds of nested multiplex PCR. TRBV1-TRBV30 forward primers and a C-beta reverse primer were used in the first two PCR rounds, which each ran for 9 to 10 cycles. Each CDR3 protein is one row after TCRdb ran MiXCR on the multiplex PCR reads. The sample lists 250,000 to 350,000 distinct CDR3 sequences; 50% to 75% were seen once. CDR1 and CDR2 from the germline V gene are SQVTM and ANQGSEA. The CDR3 contains 13 residues. The germline V and J ends were trimmed by 4 bases and 0 bases, with 9 bases remaining between them. This clonotype was seen at least ten times. No antigen is known for it.

The sample consisted of peripheral blood. The sequence was obtained from a woman aged 25 to 39 with primary liver carcinoma and hepatitis B virus infection. The V call is TRBV29-1, the J call TRBJ1-1; D is undetermined. The CDR3 loop is CSVGRRLNTEAFF. CDR3 DNA sequence: TGCAGCGTTGGCCGGCGGCTGAACACTGAAGCTTTCTTT.